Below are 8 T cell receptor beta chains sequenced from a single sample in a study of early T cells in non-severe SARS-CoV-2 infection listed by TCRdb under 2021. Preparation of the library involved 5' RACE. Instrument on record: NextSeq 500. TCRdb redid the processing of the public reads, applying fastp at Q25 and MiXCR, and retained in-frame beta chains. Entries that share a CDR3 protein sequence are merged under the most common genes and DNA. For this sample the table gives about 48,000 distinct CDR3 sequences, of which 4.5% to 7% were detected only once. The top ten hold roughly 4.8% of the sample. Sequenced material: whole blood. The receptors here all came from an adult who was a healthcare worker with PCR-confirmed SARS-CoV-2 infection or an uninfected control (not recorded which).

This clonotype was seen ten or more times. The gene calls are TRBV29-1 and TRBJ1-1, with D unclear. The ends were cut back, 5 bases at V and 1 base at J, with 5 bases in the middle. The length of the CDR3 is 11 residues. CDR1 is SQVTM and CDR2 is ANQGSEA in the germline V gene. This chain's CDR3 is CSVRRNTEAFF. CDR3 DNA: TGCAGCGTTCGCAGGAACACTGAAGCTTTCTTT.

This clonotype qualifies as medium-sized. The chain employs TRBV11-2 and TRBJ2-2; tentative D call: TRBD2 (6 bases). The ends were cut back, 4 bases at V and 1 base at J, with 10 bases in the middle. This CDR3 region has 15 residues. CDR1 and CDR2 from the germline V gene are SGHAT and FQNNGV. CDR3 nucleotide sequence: TGTGCCAGCAGCTCGTTGGGAGGGAACACCGGGGAGCTGTTTTTT. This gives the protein CASSSLGGNTGELFF.

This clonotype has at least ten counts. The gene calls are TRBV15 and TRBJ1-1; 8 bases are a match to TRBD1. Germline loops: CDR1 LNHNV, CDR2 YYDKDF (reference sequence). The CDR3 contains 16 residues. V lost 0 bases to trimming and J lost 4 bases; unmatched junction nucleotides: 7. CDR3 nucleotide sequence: TGTGCCACCAGCAGAGATTGGACAGGGCGAACCACTGAAGCTTTCTTT. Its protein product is CATSRDWTGRTTEAFF.

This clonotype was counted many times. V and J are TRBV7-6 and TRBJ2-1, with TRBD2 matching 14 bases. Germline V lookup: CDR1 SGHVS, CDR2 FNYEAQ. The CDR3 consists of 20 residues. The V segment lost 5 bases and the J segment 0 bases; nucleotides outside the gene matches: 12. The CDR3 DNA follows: TGTGCCAGCAGCCTCCTCCCCGGGACTAGCGGGGGCAGCTCCTACAATGAGCAGTTCTTC. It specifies CASSLLPGTSGGSSYNEQFF.

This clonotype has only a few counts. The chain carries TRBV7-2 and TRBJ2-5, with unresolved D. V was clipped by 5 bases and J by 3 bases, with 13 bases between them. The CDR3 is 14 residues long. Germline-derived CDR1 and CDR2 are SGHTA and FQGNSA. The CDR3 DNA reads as TGTGCCAGCAGCCCTAAAAATCATAAAGAGACCCAGTACTTC. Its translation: CASSPKNHKETQYF.

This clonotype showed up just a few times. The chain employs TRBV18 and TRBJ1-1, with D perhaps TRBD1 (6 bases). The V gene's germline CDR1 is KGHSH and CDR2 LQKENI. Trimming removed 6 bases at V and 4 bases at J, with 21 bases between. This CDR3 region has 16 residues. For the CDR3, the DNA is TGTGCCAGCTCGGAGCAGGGGTCAAGATTCGGCACTGAAGCTTTCTTT. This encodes CASSEQGSRFGTEAFF.

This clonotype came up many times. The chain's CDR3 is CSARVPPPGNTIYF. As DNA, the CDR3 is TGCAGTGCTAGAGTTCCACCCCCCGGAAACACCATATATTTT. The V and J genes are TRBV20-1 and TRBJ1-3; D remains unclear. CDR3 length equals 14 residues. Trimming left V 1 base short and J 4 bases short, with 11 bases between. Germline assignment: CDR1 DFQATT and CDR2 SNEGSKA (reference sequence).

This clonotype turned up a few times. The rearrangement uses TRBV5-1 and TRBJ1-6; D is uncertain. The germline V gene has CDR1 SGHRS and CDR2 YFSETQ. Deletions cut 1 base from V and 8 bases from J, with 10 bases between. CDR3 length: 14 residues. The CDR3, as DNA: TGCGCCAGCAGCTTGATGTCAGCAGATTCACCCCTCCACTTT. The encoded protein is CASSLMSADSPLHF.